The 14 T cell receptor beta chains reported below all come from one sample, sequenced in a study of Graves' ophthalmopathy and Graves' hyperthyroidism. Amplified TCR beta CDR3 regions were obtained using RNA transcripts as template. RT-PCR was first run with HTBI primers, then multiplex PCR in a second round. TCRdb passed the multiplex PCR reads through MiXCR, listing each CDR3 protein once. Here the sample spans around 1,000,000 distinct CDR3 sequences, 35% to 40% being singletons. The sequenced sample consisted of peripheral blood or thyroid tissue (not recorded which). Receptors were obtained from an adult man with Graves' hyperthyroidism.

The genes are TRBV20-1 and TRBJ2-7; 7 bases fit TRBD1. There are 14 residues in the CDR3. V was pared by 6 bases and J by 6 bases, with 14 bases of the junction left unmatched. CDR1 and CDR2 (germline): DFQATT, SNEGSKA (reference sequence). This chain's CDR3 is CSASWTGPESEQYF. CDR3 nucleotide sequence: TGCAGTGCGAGTTGGACAGGCCCCGAATCCGAGCAGTACTTC.

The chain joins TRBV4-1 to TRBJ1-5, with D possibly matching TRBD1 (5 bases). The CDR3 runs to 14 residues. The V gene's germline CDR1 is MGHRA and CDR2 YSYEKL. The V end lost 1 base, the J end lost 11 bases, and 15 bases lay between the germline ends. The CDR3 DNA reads TGCGCCAGCAGCCAAGGGAGGGGTCGCCAGTCCCAGCATTTT. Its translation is CASSQGRGRQSQHF.

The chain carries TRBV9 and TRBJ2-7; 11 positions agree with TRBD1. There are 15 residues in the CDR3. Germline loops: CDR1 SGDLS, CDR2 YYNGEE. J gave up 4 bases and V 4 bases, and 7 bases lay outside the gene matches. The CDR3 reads CASSLWTGGAYEQYF. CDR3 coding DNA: TGTGCCAGCAGCTTATGGACAGGGGGCGCGTACGAGCAGTACTTC. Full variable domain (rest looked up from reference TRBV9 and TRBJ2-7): DSGVTQTPKHLITATGQRVTLRCSPRSGDLSVYWYQQSLDQGLQFLIQYYNGEERAKGNILERFSAQQFPDLHSELNLSSLELGDSALYFCASSLWTGGAYEQYFGPGTRLTVT.

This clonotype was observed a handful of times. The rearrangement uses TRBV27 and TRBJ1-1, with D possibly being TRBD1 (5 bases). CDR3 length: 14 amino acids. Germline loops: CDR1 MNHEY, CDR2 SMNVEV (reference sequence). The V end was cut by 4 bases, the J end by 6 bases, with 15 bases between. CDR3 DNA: TGTGCCAGCAGTTATCTAGGGGCTAGGGCTGAAGCTTTCTTT. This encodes CASSYLGARAEAFF.

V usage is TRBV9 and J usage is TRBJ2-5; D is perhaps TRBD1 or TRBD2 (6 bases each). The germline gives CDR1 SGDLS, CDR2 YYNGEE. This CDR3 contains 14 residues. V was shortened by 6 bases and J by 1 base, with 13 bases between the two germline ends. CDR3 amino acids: CASMGGAGQETQYF. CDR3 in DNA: TGTGCCAGCATGGGGGGCGCGGGCCAAGAGACCCAGTACTTC.

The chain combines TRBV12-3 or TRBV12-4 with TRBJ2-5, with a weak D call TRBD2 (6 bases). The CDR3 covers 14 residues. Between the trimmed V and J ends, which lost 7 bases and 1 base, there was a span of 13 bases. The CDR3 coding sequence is TGTGCCAGCAATGCGGGACGTTTCCAAGAGACCCAGTACTTC. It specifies CASNAGRFQETQYF.

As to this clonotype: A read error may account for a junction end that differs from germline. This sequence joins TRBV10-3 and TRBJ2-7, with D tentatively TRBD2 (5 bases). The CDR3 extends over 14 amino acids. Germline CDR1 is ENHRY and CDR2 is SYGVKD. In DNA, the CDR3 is TGTGCCATCAGGTCGGCGGGTTACCCTCTCGAGCAGTGCTTC. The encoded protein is CAIRSAGYPLEQCF.

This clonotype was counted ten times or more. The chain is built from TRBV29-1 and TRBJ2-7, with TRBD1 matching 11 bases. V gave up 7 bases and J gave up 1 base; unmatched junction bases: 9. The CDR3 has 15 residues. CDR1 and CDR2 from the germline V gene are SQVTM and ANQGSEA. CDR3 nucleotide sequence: TGCAGCGCTGGATGGTGGGACAGGGGGTCCTACGAGCAGTACTTC. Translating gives CSAGWWDRGSYEQYF.

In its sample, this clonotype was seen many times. The CDR3 bases are TGTGCCAGCAGCCAGGGAGATCGCACTGAAGCTTTCTTT. Translated: CASSQGDRTEAFF. The chain is built from TRBV12-3 or TRBV12-4 and TRBJ1-1; D perhaps matches TRBD1 (5 bases). This CDR3 contains 13 residues. Trimming shortened V by 6 bases and J by 4 bases, and 12 bases separated the two germline ends.

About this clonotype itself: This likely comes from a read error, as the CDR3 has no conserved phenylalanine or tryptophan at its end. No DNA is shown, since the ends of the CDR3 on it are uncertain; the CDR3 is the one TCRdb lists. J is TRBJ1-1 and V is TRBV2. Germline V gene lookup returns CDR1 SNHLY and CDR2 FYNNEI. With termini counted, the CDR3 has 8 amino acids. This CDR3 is CASSRDGG.

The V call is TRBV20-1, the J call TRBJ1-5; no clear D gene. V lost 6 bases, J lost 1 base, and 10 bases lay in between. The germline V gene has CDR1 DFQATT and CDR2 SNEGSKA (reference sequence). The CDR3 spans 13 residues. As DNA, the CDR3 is TGCAGTGCCGTAGATGTCAGCAATCAGCCCCAGCATTTT. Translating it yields CSAVDVSNQPQHF.

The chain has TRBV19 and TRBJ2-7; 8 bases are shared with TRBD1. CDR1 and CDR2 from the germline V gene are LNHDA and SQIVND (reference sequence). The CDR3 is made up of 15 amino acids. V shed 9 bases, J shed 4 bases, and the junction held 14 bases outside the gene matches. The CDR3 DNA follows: TGTGCCAGCAGCCCGTGGACAGGGTTTGAGTACGAGCAGTACTTC. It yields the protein CASSPWTGFEYEQYF. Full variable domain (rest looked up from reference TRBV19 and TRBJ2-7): DGGITQSPKYLFRKEGQNVTLSCEQNLNHDAMYWYRQDPGQGLRLIYYSQIVNDFQKGDIAEGYSVSREKKESFPLTVTSAQKNPTAFYLCASSPWTGFEYEQYFGPGTRLTVT.

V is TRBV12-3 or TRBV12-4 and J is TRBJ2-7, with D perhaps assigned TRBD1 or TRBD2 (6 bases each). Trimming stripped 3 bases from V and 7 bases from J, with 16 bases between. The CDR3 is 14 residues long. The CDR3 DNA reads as TGTGCCAGCAGTTTCGCAGGGGAGGTCAATGAGCAGTACTTC. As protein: CASSFAGEVNEQYF.

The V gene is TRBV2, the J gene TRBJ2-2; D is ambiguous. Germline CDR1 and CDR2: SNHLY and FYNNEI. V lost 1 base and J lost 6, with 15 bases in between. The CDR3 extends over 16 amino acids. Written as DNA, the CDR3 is TGTGCCAGCAGTGAAGTTTGGGTGGGGTCCCCCGGGGAGCTGTTTTTT. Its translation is CASSEVWVGSPGELFF.